A selection of T cell receptor beta chains follows, all from one sample in a study of human T cells and chemical hapten exposure. TCRdb called the 5' RACE reads again in MiXCR, with one record for every CDR3 protein. The sample comprises about 140,000 distinct CDR3 sequences, around 4% of which are singletons, and around 1.4% rests with the top ten. These receptors were taken from a female donor in good health. Each CDR3 is given without its conserved first and last residue. Each record gives: V gene, clone size, J gene, D gene, CDR3 protein. The D gene is left open where the match is weak. Some rows have no size entry. The others give once, few or many, or a class for an expanded clone.

TRBV7-9	many	TRBJ1-5	-	ASSLASGAQPQH
TRBV7-9	many	TRBJ2-7	-	ASSLQESSYEQY
TRBV29-1	few	TRBJ1-5	-	SVADGGLGNQPQH
TRBV5-1	many	TRBJ2-3	TRBD2	ASSLTGTSGGAADTQY
TRBV12-3/TRBV12-4	many	TRBJ2-3	-	ATQWGEDTQY
TRBV20-1	few	TRBJ1-2	-	SARDSSGYGYT
TRBV29-1	few	TRBJ2-2	-	SVEVVGNTGELF
TRBV6-4	many	TRBJ1-1	-	ASSLRVNAEAF
TRBV5-4	-	TRBJ2-3	TRBD1	ASSEGTGAPTDTQY
TRBV2	many	TRBJ1-5	-	ASSVSRRAHQPQH
TRBV20-1	many	TRBJ2-3	-	SAGATDTQY
TRBV29-1	many	TRBJ2-3	-	SVVGVPGGCTDTQY
TRBV13	-	TRBJ2-3	-	ASSLGWGASTDTQY
TRBV27	-	TRBJ2-5	TRBD2	ASSEAGEETQY
TRBV5-1	many	TRBJ1-1	TRBD1	ASSFTGEVTEAF
TRBV7-2	many	TRBJ1-1	-	ASSLAGTANTEAF
TRBV7-9	few	TRBJ1-1	-	ASSLGQAQYTEAF
TRBV24-1	many	TRBJ2-1	-	ATSDSFGVTAHYNEQF
TRBV7-3	many	TRBJ2-7	-	ASSLKGGFLSYEQY
TRBV7-9	few	TRBJ2-7	-	ASSFQDEQY
TRBV20-1	-	TRBJ2-1	TRBD2	SASGSSGGGWNNEQF
TRBV18	many	TRBJ2-3	-	ASSPTHDGTDTQY
TRBV19	many	TRBJ2-3	-	ASSNPGKRSSDTQY
TRBV25-1	-	TRBJ2-2	-	ASSEVVVEAGELF
TRBV20-1	-	TRBJ2-3	TRBD2	SAEGLAGVKDTQY
TRBV5-1	many	TRBJ2-1	TRBD2	ASSSPGLAVSGEQF
TRBV7-2	many	TRBJ1-2	-	ASSLAAVSYYGYT
TRBV5-5	many	TRBJ2-2	-	ASSVVDSYDTGELF
TRBV20-1	few	TRBJ1-1	-	SASYRNTEAF
TRBV29-1	many	TRBJ2-7	TRBD2	SVAPTSGEQY
TRBV12-3/TRBV12-4	many	TRBJ2-2	TRBD1	ASSPWTGSTGELF
TRBV25-1	-	TRBJ1-5	-	ASSDGRSPNQPQH
TRBV7-2	many	TRBJ2-5	-	ASSLQGVGETQY
TRBV10-3	many	TRBJ1-6	-	AISDRADPPLH
TRBV7-3	many	TRBJ2-3	-	ASSPLPQRQSTDTQY
TRBV14	many	TRBJ1-4	-	ASSLWAGADEKLF
TRBV5-1	many	TRBJ1-1	TRBD1	ASSYGTGGVGTEAF
TRBV6-5	many	TRBJ2-2	-	ASSSDRTGELF
TRBV6-5	many	TRBJ2-1	TRBD1	ATSGTGPNEQF
TRBV11-2	many	TRBJ2-1	-	ASSLPPGRGAYNEQF
TRBV6-1	few	TRBJ2-3	TRBD2	ASSEWGGRGTDTQY
TRBV28	many	TRBJ2-1	TRBD2	ASSELAGENNEQF
TRBV6-6	-	TRBJ2-5	-	ASSYVGETQY
TRBV14	many	TRBJ2-5	TRBD1	ASSQAWGQAETQY
TRBV28	-	TRBJ2-3	-	ASREAGKGGTQY
TRBV7-2	many	TRBJ2-6	-	ASSLVTYSGANVLT
TRBV27	many	TRBJ2-7	TRBD1	ASRRTGAYEQY
TRBV5-1	many	TRBJ2-1	-	ASSLGSFGDEQF
TRBV3-1	many	TRBJ2-3	TRBD1	ASSQDTDDRPGTDNSTDTQY
TRBV2	many	TRBJ1-2	-	ASSEYISSGYT
TRBV19	-	TRBJ1-2	-	ASLPGGYYGYT
TRBV6-1	many	TRBJ1-5	-	ASSEPVGQGRQPQH
TRBV6-5	many	TRBJ2-2	-	ASLPVRGGKTGELF
TRBV7-2	many	TRBJ2-4	-	ASSLKRADTNIQY
TRBV27	many	TRBJ1-2	TRBD1	ASRSPQGAGYGYT
TRBV4-3	many	TRBJ1-6	-	ASSPQGWNSPLH
TRBV28	many	TRBJ2-5	-	ASSASGTLETQY
TRBV20-1	-	TRBJ1-5	-	SAEGEGGIVQPQH
TRBV21-1	many	TRBJ2-5	-	ASILTGPKETQY